This T cell receptor beta chain derives from a study of CXCR3-negative and CXCR3-positive naive CD8 T cells. The authors prepared UMI-labeled TRB cDNA libraries by 5' RACE. TCRdb processed the 5' RACE reads again and assigns one entry to each CDR3 protein, with no DNA. This table lists 120,000 or so distinct CDR3 sequences. CD8+ T cell subsets were each sorted in triplicate, about 310,000 cells apiece. CD45RO-CCR7+CD27+CD95- cells counted as naive CD8+ T cells. This CDR3 is built from 14 residues. Germline CDR1 and CDR2: SNHLY and FYNNEI. As regards this clonotype: The antigen is not known.

Study results and limitations: Naive CXCR3-negative and CXCR3-positive cells had similar TRBV-TRBJ usage; memory differed. CXCR3-positive naive cells had more hydrophobic TRB CDR3s than CXCR3-negative naive cells.

This receptor was obtained from a human donor in good health. Some clones in this sample may be carry-over from other donors' samples. Specimen: naive CXCR3+ CD8+ T cells from blood. Indicated subset: CD45RO-CCR7+CD27+CD95- naive CD8+ T cells expressing CXCR3 (TNR3+). The chain carries TRBV2 and TRBJ1-2; TCRdb calls TRBD1, which cannot be checked without DNA. CDR3 amino acids: CASSGGRGAVGYTF.